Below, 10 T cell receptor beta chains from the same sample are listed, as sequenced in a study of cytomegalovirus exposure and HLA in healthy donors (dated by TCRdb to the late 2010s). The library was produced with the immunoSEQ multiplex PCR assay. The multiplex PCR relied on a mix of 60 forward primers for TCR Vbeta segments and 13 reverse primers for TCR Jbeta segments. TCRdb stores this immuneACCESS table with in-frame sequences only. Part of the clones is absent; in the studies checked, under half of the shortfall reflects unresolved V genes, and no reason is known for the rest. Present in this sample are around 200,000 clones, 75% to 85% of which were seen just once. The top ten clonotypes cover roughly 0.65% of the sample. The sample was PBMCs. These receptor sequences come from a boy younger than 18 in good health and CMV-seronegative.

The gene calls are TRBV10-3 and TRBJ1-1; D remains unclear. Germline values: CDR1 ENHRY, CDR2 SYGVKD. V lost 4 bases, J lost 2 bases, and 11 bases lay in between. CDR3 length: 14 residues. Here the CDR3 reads CAISVANVNTEAFF. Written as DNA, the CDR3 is TGTGCCATCAGTGTAGCCAACGTTAACACTGAAGCTTTCTTT.

As DNA, the CDR3 is TGCGCCAGCAGCTTAAGGCTAGCGGGGGGGCGAGAGACCCAGTACTTC. Translation gives CASSLRLAGGRETQYF. V is TRBV5-1 and J is TRBJ2-5, with 12 bases matching TRBD2. The CDR3 extends over 16 amino acids. CDR1 and CDR2 from the germline V gene are SGHRS and YFSETQ. V lost 2 bases, J lost 4 bases, and 6 bases stayed unmatched.

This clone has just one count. CDR3: CRARSNYGYTF. The CDR3 DNA reads TGCAGGGCCCGATCTAACTATGGCTACACCTTC. The chain joins TRBV20-1 to TRBJ1-2; D unresolved. The CDR3 totals 11 residues. Germline loops: CDR1 DFQATT, CDR2 SNEGSKA (reference sequence).

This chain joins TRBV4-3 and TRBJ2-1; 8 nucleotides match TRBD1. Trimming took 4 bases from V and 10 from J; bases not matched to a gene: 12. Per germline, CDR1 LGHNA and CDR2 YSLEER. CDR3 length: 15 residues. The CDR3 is CASSLRTGPLWEQFF. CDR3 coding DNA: TGCGCCAGCAGCCTTAGGACAGGGCCTTTATGGGAGCAGTTCTTC.

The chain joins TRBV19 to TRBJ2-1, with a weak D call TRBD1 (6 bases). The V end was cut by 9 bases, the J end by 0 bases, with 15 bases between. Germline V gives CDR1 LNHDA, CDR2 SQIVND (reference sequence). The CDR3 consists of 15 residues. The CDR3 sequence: CASAITGSSYNEQFF. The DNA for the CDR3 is TGTGCCAGCGCCATAACAGGGAGCTCCTACAATGAGCAGTTCTTC.

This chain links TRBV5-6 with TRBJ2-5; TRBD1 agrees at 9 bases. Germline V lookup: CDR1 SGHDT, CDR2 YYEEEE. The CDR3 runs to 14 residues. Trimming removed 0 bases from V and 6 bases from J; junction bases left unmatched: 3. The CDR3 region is CASSLGTGVKTQYF. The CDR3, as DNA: TGTGCCAGCAGCTTGGGGACAGGGGTAAAGACCCAGTACTTC.

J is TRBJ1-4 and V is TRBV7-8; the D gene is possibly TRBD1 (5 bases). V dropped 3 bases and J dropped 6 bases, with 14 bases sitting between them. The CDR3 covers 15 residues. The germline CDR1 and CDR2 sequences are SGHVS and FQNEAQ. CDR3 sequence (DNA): TGTGCCAGCAGCTTCGAATACGGAGGGGATGAAAAACTGTTTTTT. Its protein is CASSFEYGGDEKLFF.

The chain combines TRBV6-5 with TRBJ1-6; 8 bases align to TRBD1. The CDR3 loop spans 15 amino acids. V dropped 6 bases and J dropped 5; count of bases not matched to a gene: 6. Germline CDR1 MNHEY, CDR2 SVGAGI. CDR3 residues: CASRADRVNNSPLHF. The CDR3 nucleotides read TGTGCCAGCAGAGCGGACAGGGTCAATAATTCACCCCTCCACTTT.

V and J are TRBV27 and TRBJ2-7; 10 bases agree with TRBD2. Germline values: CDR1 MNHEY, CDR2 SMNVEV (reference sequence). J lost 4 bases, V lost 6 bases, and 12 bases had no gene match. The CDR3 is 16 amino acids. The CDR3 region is CASRANSGRQVYEQYF. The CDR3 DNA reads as TGTGCCAGCAGGGCGAATAGCGGGAGGCAAGTTTACGAGCAGTACTTC.

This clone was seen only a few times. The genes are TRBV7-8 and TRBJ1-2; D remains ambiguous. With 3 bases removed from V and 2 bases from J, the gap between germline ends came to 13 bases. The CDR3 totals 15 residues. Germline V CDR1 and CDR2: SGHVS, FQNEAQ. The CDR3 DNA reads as TGTGCCAGCAGCTTCGGCGGAGGAAGAAACTATGGCTACACCTTC. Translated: CASSFGGGRNYGYTF.